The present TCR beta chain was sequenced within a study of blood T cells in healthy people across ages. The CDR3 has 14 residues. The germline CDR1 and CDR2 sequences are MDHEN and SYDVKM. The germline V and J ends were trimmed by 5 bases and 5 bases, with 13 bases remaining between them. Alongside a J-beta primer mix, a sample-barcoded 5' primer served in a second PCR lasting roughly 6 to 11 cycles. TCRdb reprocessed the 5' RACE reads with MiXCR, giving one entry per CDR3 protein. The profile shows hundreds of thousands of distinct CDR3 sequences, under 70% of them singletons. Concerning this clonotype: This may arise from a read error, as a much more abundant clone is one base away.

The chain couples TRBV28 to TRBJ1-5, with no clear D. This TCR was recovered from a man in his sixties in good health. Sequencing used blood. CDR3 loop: CASSPAGQYQPQHF. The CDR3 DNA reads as TGTGCCAGCAGTCCGGCCGGGCAGTATCAGCCCCAGCATTTT.